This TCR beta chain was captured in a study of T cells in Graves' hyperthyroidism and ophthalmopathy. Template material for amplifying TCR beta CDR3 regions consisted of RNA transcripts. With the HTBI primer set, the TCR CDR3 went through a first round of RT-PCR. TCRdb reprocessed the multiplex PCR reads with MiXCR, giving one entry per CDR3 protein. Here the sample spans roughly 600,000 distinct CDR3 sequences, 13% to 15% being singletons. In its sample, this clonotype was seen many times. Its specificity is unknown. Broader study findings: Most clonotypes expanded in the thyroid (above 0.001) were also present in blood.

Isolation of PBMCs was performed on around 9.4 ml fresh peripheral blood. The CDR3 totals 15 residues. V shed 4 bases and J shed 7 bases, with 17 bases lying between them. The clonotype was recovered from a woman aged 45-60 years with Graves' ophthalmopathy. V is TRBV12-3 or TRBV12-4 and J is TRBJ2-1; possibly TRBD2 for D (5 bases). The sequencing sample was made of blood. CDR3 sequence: CASSSPGSKRNEQFF. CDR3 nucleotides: TGTGCCAGCAGTTCTCCGGGTAGCAAGCGGAATGAGCAGTTCTTC.